The 11 T cell receptor beta chains reported below all come from one sample, sequenced in a study of blood T cell repertoires in COVID-19. Repertoires were generated with immunoSEQ multiplex PCR, while TCRdb's copy carries only in-frame clones and drops some. Of roughly 190,000 clones in the sample, more than 80% were seen once. The specimen was peripheral blood. The receptors here all came from a woman aged 55 to 70 with acute or convalescent COVID-19.

The chain is built from TRBV6-5 and TRBJ1-5; 10 bases agree with TRBD1. Trimming at V came to 0 bases and at J to 13 bases, leaving 6 bases not matched to a gene. This CDR3 has 14 residues. Germline assignment: CDR1 MNHEY and CDR2 SVGAGI. The chain's CDR3 is CASSYSRDRGAQHF. The CDR3 bases are TGTGCCAGCAGTTACTCGAGGGACAGGGGCGCTCAGCATTTT.

This clone showed up many times. Other DNA sequences in the sample encode the same CDR3. The chain is built from TRBV19 and TRBJ1-3, with D perhaps TRBD1 (5 bases). V was clipped by 10 bases and J by 1 base, with 14 bases between them. This CDR3 region has 14 residues. The germline V gene encodes CDR1 LNHDA and CDR2 SQIVND (reference sequence). The CDR3 DNA reads TGTGCCACCACCCGCGGGGGTTCTGGAAACACCATATATTTT. It is translated as CATTRGGSGNTIYF.

V is TRBV11-1 and J is TRBJ1-5, with D possibly TRBD1 on 5 matching bases. Germline V CDR1 and CDR2: SGHAT, FQDESV (reference sequence). V was shortened by 2 bases and J by 9 bases, with 11 bases between the two germline ends. This CDR3 comprises 13 residues. CDR3 bases: TGTGCCAGCAGCTTACGCCGGGGGGGGCCCCAGCATTTT. Residues: CASSLRRGGPQHF.

The genes are TRBV4-1 and TRBJ1-5; D is perhaps TRBD1 (5 bases). Germline V gene lookup returns CDR1 MGHRA and CDR2 YSYEKL. This CDR3 has 18 amino acids. Trimming took off 0 bases at V and 3 bases at J, with 18 bases between the two ends. The CDR3 spells CASSQDLRGLPSNQPQHF. CDR3 DNA sequence: TGCGCCAGCAGCCAAGATCTGCGGGGCTTGCCATCCAATCAGCCCCAGCATTTT.

This sequence joins TRBV10-1 and TRBJ2-1; 14 bases line up with TRBD2. Trimming at V came to 8 bases and at J to 6 bases, leaving 9 bases not matched to a gene. The length of the CDR3 is 16 residues. Germline lookup yields CDR1 WNHNN and CDR2 SYGVQD (reference sequence). CDR3 DNA: TGCGCCAGCTCTCCCCGGACTAGCGGGAGGATCAATGAGCAGTTCTTC. The encoded protein is CASSPRTSGRINEQFF.

This sequence joins TRBV11-1 and TRBJ1-1; 11 bases map to TRBD1. J gave up 11 bases and V 4 bases, and 6 bases lay outside the gene matches. Germline V gene data show CDR1 as SGHAT and CDR2 as FQDESV (reference sequence). This CDR3 has 13 amino acids. The CDR3 sequence is CASSSGQGARAFF. CDR3 DNA: TGTGCCAGCAGCTCCGGACAGGGGGCGCGGGCTTTCTTT. Full variable domain (remainder filled in from reference TRBV11-1 and TRBJ1-1): EAEVAQSPRYKITEKSQAVAFWCDPISGHATLYWYRQILGQGPELLVQFQDESVVDDSQLPKDRFSAERLKGVDSTLKIQPAELGDSAMYLCASSSGQGARAFFGQGTRLTVV.

For the CDR3, the DNA is TGCGCCAGCAGCTTGTCTCACGCTAGCCCCAATGAGCAGTTCTTC. Translated, it gives CASSLSHASPNEQFF. V and J are TRBV5-1 and TRBJ2-1; TRBD2 is a possible D gene (5 bases). The CDR3 spans 15 residues. The germline V and J ends were trimmed by 1 base and 6 bases, with 14 bases remaining between them. Germline CDR1 SGHRS, CDR2 YFSETQ.

This rearrangement joins TRBV28 to TRBJ1-2; 7 bases agree with TRBD1. V gave up 5 bases and J gave up 4 bases; unmatched junction bases: 10. This CDR3 has 15 residues. In germline, CDR1 is MDHEN, CDR2 SYDVKM. CDR3 in amino acids: CASSQLGQRSYGYTF. The CDR3 DNA follows: TGTGCCAGCAGTCAACTGGGACAGAGGAGCTATGGCTACACCTTC.

The gene calls are TRBV18 and TRBJ2-1; TRBD2 agrees at 7 bases. After removal of 0 bases from V and 9 bases from J, the junction contained 2 bases not matched to a gene. Germline CDR1 is KGHSH and CDR2 is LQKENI. The CDR3 is made up of 13 amino acids. The chain's CDR3 is CASSPPGGIEQFF. CDR3 in DNA: TGTGCCAGCTCACCACCGGGGGGGATTGAGCAGTTCTTC.

The chain combines TRBV19 with TRBJ2-1, with 8 bases lining up with TRBD2. CDR1 LNHDA and CDR2 SQIVND come from the germline V gene (reference sequence). The CDR3 loop spans 15 amino acids. V trimming: 4 bases; J trimming: 2 bases; junction bases outside the gene matches: 4. This chain's CDR3 is CASSTSGSPYNEQFF. CDR3 DNA: TGTGCCAGTAGTACCAGCGGGAGTCCCTACAATGAGCAGTTCTTC.

This clone was observed once. The CDR3 DNA sequence: TGTGCCAGCAATGGACGGGGTATTGCAACTAATGAAAAACTGTTTTTT. It is translated as CASNGRGIATNEKLFF. The chain uses TRBV2 and TRBJ1-4; no firm D call. The CDR3 spans 16 residues. V lost 7 bases and J lost 0, with 15 bases in between. The V gene's germline CDR1 is SNHLY and CDR2 FYNNEI.